The present T cell receptor beta chain was sequenced within a study of glioma-infiltrating T cells after dendritic cell vaccination. Study background: At biweekly intervals, patients got three intradermal dendritic cell vaccine injections.

V lost 3 bases, J lost 5 bases, and 7 bases stayed unmatched. Germline V lookup: CDR1 SGHDN, CDR2 FVKESK. CDR3 length: 14 residues. Documented time point: after dendritic cell vaccination, including at tumor progression/relapse. Fresh-frozen tumor tissue and more than two years of survival data were available for all. Primers: 60 V beta forward and 13 J beta reverse. Clones were read by immunoSEQ multiplex PCR, and TCRdb kept only the in-frame ones, dropping some. The sample records 110,000 or so clones, roughly 89% being singletons. The sequencing here drew on blood, taken after dendritic cell vaccination. The J gene is TRBJ2-7, the V gene TRBV14, with 7 bases lining up with TRBD1. This clonotype was sampled from a human donor with glioblastoma. CDR3 nucleotides: TGTGCCAGCAGCCAGCAGACAGGGATCCACGAGCAGTACTTC. Translation: CASSQQTGIHEQYF.